This T cell receptor beta chain was documented in a study of blood T cell repertoires in COVID-19. Repertoires were generated with immunoSEQ multiplex PCR, while TCRdb's copy carries only in-frame clones and drops some. Of under 45,000 clones in the sample, 75% to 90% are singletons; the top ten hold over 35%. V lost 4 bases and J lost 5, with 11 bases in between. The CDR3 is 14 amino acids. Germline CDR1 reads SGHNT; CDR2 reads YENEEA. This chain connects TRBV11-3 to TRBJ2-2, with TRBD2 as a possible D gene (6 bases). This receptor was obtained from a man between 60 and 75 years old with active or convalescent COVID-19. The sequencing sample was made of peripheral blood. The CDR3 sequence: CASSSLTSTGELFF. The CDR3 DNA reads as TGTGCCAGCAGCTCATTGACTAGTACCGGGGAGCTGTTTTTT.